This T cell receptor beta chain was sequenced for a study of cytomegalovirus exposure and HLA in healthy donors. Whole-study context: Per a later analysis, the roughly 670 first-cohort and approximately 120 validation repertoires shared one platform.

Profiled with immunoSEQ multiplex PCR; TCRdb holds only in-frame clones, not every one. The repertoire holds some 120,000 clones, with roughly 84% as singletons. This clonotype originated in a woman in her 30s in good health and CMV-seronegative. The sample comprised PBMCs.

CDR3 sequence reads: CASSMGGKETQYF. As DNA, the CDR3 is TGTGCCAGTAGCATGGGGGGGAAGGAGACCCAGTACTTC. This chain links TRBV19 with TRBJ2-5; TRBD2 agrees at 7 bases. After removal of 6 bases from V and 5 bases from J, the junction contained 6 bases not matched to a gene. From germline, CDR1 is LNHDA and CDR2 SQIVND (reference sequence). The CDR3 totals 13 residues.